This T cell receptor (beta chain) was recovered during a study of T and B cells in COVID-19 patients. This clonotype has just a few counts. Its antigen is currently unknown. BIOMED2 TRB-A/B primer pools were used in multiplex TRB PCR. One entry per CDR3 protein, called by TCRdb with MiXCR from the multiplex PCR reads. The repertoire holds around 6,600 distinct CDR3 sequences, with approximately 33% as singletons. V lost 1 base, J lost 4 bases, and 13 bases lay in between. Germline V gene sequence: CDR1 KGHSH, CDR2 LQKENI. The CDR3 extends over 15 amino acids. TRB was amplified from roughly 250-500 ng of blood genomic DNA. Regarding the study as a whole: Clonality of TRB repertoires was high in active COVID-19; recovery brought above-healthy diversity and richness. CD4+, regulatory T cell, CD8+ and sorted SARS-CoV-2-responsive or tetramer+ T cells were not yet sequenced.

This receptor was taken from a human donor who had recovered from COVID-19. This chain joins TRBV18 and TRBJ2-5; D may match TRBD1 or TRBD2 (6 bases each). Sample: blood. The CDR3 DNA reads TGTGCCAGCTCACCACGGCTTGGAGGGGGAGAGACCCAGTACTTC. It yields the protein CASSPRLGGGETQYF.